This entry features one T cell receptor (beta chain) sequence. The sample is drawn from a study of blood T cell repertoires in COVID-19. Clones were read by immunoSEQ multiplex PCR, and TCRdb kept only the in-frame ones, dropping some. The repertoire holds under 250,000 clones, with 86% as singletons. Seattle's enrolled individuals joined amid active infection and were then monitored longitudinally. The sequence derives from a man in his forties or fifties with COVID-19, enrolled during active disease. Sequencing used peripheral blood.

This CDR3 is CASSLGGIFYGYTF. The CDR3 region has the DNA TGTGCCAGCAGCTTGGGCGGGATTTTCTATGGCTACACCTTC. The chain has TRBV5-8 and TRBJ1-2, with no clear D. The CDR3 covers 14 residues. Per germline, CDR1 SGHTS and CDR2 YDEGEE. V shed 0 bases and J shed 4 bases, with 10 bases lying between them.